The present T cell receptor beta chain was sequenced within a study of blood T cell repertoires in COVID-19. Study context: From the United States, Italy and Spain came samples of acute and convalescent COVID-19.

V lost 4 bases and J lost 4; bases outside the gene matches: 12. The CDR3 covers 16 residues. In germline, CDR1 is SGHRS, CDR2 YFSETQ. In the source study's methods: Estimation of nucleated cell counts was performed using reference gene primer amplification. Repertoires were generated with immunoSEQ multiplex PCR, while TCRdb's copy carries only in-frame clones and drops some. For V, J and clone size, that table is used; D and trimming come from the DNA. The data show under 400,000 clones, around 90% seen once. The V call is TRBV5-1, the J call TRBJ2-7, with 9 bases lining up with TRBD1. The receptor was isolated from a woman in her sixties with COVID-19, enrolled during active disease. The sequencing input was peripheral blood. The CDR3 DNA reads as TGCGCCAGCAGCCCAAGGGGGGACAGGGTCAGTTACGAGCAGTACTTC. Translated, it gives CASSPRGDRVSYEQYF.